The 21 T cell receptor beta chains presented below share a single source sample, sequenced in a study of cytomegalovirus exposure and HLA in healthy donors (dated by TCRdb to 2016 to 2017). Library construction relied on the immunoSEQ multiplex PCR assay. For the multiplex PCR, a mixture combining 60 forward primers for TCR Vbeta segments and 13 reverse primers for TCR Jbeta segments was used. This is the immuneACCESS table as TCRdb keeps it, with only in-frame sequences that have V and J called. A part of the clones is gone; compared with another copy, unresolved V genes explain less than half, and the rest is unexplained. A total of around 250,000 clones appear in this sample, approximately 80% of them only once. The ten most abundant clones make up around 8.6% of the sample. Sequenced sample: PBMCs. All receptors derive from a woman aged 55 to 70 in good health and CMV-seropositive.

This rearrangement joins TRBV6-1 to TRBJ1-5; 11 nucleotides agree with TRBD1. Unmatched junction bases numbered 10, after V lost 8 bases and J lost 7 bases. There are 15 residues in the CDR3. Per germline, CDR1 MNHNS and CDR2 SASEGT. This CDR3 reads CASVKDRGLRQPQHF. The CDR3 bases are TGTGCCAGCGTCAAGGACAGGGGGCTGCGGCAGCCCCAGCATTTT.

The chain combines TRBV7-8 with TRBJ1-1; 9 nucleotides match TRBD1. The V gene end was trimmed by 5 bases and the J gene end by 5 bases; junction bases not matched to a gene: 9. This CDR3 is 15 amino acids long. Germline V lookup: CDR1 SGHVS, CDR2 FQNEAQ. Here the CDR3 reads CASSPRGTGMTEAFF. The CDR3 nucleotides read TGTGCCAGCAGCCCACGAGGGACAGGGATGACTGAAGCTTTCTTT.

This sequence joins TRBV15 and TRBJ1-5; D possibly corresponds to TRBD1 (6 bases). The CDR3 length is 18 residues. Trimming removed 1 base at V and 2 bases at J, with 18 bases between. Germline CDR1 reads LNHNV; CDR2 reads YYDKDF (reference sequence). The CDR3 loop reads CATSRVRAQGLGNQPQHF. The DNA of the CDR3 is TGTGCCACCAGCAGAGTCCGGGCACAGGGCTTAGGCAATCAGCCCCAGCATTTT.

The chain employs TRBV2 and TRBJ1-2, with TRBD1 as a possible D gene (5 bases). V lost 4 bases and J lost 3, with 9 bases in between. Germline CDR1 SNHLY, CDR2 FYNNEI. The CDR3 is 13 residues long. The CDR3 DNA reads TGTGCCAGCAGTGCTGACAGCGACTATGGCTACACCTTC. This translates into CASSADSDYGYTF.

Of note for this clone: The sample holds other DNA sequences that translate to the same CDR3. The chain couples TRBV25-1 to TRBJ1-4; no clear D gene. Looked up from germline, CDR1 is MGHDK and CDR2 is SYGVNS. This CDR3 has 16 amino acids. V shed 5 bases and J shed 4 bases, with 17 bases lying between them. The DNA of the CDR3 is TGTGCCAGCAGTAGTACTAGACCGTTCGTTAATGAAAAACTGTTTTTT. This sequence encodes CASSSTRPFVNEKLFF.

The chain joins TRBV2 to TRBJ2-4; tentative D call: TRBD2 (5 bases). Trimming took off 4 bases at V and 5 bases at J, with 6 bases between the two ends. This CDR3 has 12 amino acids. Germline V CDR1 and CDR2: SNHLY, FYNNEI. The CDR3 nucleotides are TGTGCCAGCAGTGTCGGGGAAAACATTCAGTACTTC. Its translation: CASSVGENIQYF.

This clone was observed a handful of times. The V gene is TRBV5-5, the J gene TRBJ2-5; 10 positions agree with TRBD2. Germline V lookup: CDR1 SGHKS, CDR2 YYEKEE (reference sequence). The V and J ends lost 1 base and 5 bases, in that order; junction bases with no gene match: 8. This CDR3 spans 16 amino acids. The CDR3 nucleotides are TGTGCCAGCAGCTTGTTGGCTAGCGGGGGAGGGGAGACCCAGTACTTC. Encoded protein: CASSLLASGGGETQYF.

CDR3 nucleotides: TGTGCCAGCAGCTCCGTCGCGGGGACAGGGGGTGGTGAAGCTTTCTTT. Translating gives CASSSVAGTGGGEAFF. The gene calls are TRBV9 and TRBJ1-1, with TRBD1 matching over 11 bases. With 4 bases clipped from V and 7 bases from J, the junction kept 12 bases outside the gene matches. Germline V lookup: CDR1 SGDLS, CDR2 YYNGEE. The CDR3 is 16 residues long.

This clone has more than one count but fewer than ten. The V call is TRBV6-6, the J call TRBJ1-1, with D maybe TRBD1 (5 bases). Deletions cut 8 bases from V and 1 base from J, with 11 bases between. Per the germline V gene, CDR1 is MNHNY and CDR2 is SVGAGI (reference sequence). The CDR3 contains 13 residues. The CDR3 nucleotides read TGTGCCAGCGCTATACAGGAGAACACTGAAGCTTTCTTT. This encodes CASAIQENTEAFF.

The table lists this clone with a count of one. The chain recombines TRBV4-1 with TRBJ2-7, with TRBD2 as a possible D gene (6 bases). Between the trimmed V and J ends, which lost 4 bases and 3 bases, there was a span of 13 bases. Germline V gene sequence: CDR1 MGHRA, CDR2 YSYEKL. The CDR3 covers 14 residues. CDR3 amino acids: CASSRVAEDYEQYF. As DNA, the CDR3 is TGCGCCAGCAGCCGAGTAGCGGAAGACTACGAGCAGTACTTC.

This clone appeared once. V and J are TRBV7-3 and TRBJ1-2; D not certain. The CDR3 is 14 amino acids. Germline V gene data show CDR1 as SGHTA and CDR2 as FQGTGA. V was trimmed by 2 bases and J by 3 bases, leaving 10 bases between them. CDR3 in DNA: TGTGCCAGCAGCTTAGAAATTGGAGACTATGGCTACACCTTC. This codes for CASSLEIGDYGYTF. The whole variable domain, filled in from reference TRBV7-3 and TRBJ1-2, reads GAGVSQTPSNKVTEKGKYVELRCDPISGHTALYWYRQSLGQGPEFLIYFQGTGAADDSGLPNDRFFAVRPEGSVSTLKIQRTERGDSAVYLCASSLEIGDYGYTFGSGTRLTVV.

V usage is TRBV5-1 and J usage is TRBJ1-1; TRBD1 might be the D (5 bases). Germline loops: CDR1 SGHRS, CDR2 YFSETQ. Trimming took 0 bases from V and 8 from J, leaving 17 bases between them. The CDR3 has 15 amino acids. CDR3 DNA sequence: TGCGCCAGCAGCTTGGAGGCGGGGCGCGTATCCGAAGCTTTCTTT. This encodes CASSLEAGRVSEAFF.

The V and J genes are TRBV7-9 and TRBJ1-2; TRBD1 matches 10 bases. From germline, CDR1 is SEHNR and CDR2 FQNEAQ (reference sequence). V dropped 5 bases and J dropped 5; count of bases not matched to a gene: 5. CDR3 length equals 14 residues. The CDR3 sequence is CASSPGTGVYGYTF. CDR3 coding DNA: TGTGCCAGCAGCCCCGGGACAGGGGTTTATGGCTACACCTTC.

This chain links TRBV27 with TRBJ1-4; a weak D match, TRBD1 (6 bases). The germline V gene has CDR1 MNHEY and CDR2 SMNVEV (reference sequence). The CDR3 runs 16 residues. The V gene lost 3 bases and the J gene lost 5 bases, with 16 bases spanning the gap. The CDR3 bases are TGTGCCAGCAGTTTGTTCCCCGGGACAAAGAATGAAAAACTGTTTTTT. Translation gives CASSLFPGTKNEKLFF.

The genes are TRBV19 and TRBJ2-6; D remains unclear. The CDR3 has 16 amino acids. The V gene lost 3 bases and the J gene lost 2 bases, with 11 bases spanning the gap. Germline-derived CDR1 and CDR2 are LNHDA and SQIVND (reference sequence). The CDR3 coding sequence is TGTGCCAGTAGTATGGAAAGCCGGGCTGGGGCCAACGTCCTGACTTTC. Amino acid sequence: CASSMESRAGANVLTF. Variable domain in full (rest from reference TRBV19 and TRBJ2-6): DGGITQSPKYLFRKEGQNVTLSCEQNLNHDAMYWYRQDPGQGLRLIYYSQIVNDFQKGDIAEGYSVSREKKESFPLTVTSAQKNPTAFYLCASSMESRAGANVLTFGAGSRLTVL.

The gene calls are TRBV10-3 and TRBJ1-4; the match to TRBD1 covers 7 bases. J lost 0 bases, V lost 4 bases, and 5 bases had no gene match. This CDR3 spans 16 amino acids. CDR1 ENHRY and CDR2 SYGVKD come from the germline V gene. This chain's CDR3 is CAISGGDSATNEKLFF. In DNA, the CDR3 is TGTGCCATCAGTGGGGGGGACAGTGCAACTAATGAAAAACTGTTTTTT.

This sequence joins TRBV11-2 and TRBJ2-2; the match to TRBD2 covers 7 bases. This CDR3 has 18 amino acids. The V segment lost 5 bases and the J segment 3 bases; nucleotides outside the gene matches: 15. Per germline, CDR1 SGHAT and CDR2 FQNNGV. The CDR3 loop is CASSPSLADALDTGELFF. The CDR3 DNA follows: TGTGCCAGCAGCCCCTCCCTAGCGGACGCTCTGGACACCGGGGAGCTGTTTTTT.

The chain employs TRBV28 and TRBJ2-7; 7 bases match TRBD1. Trimming cost V 2 bases and J 6 bases; bases outside gene matches: 10. In germline, CDR1 is MDHEN, CDR2 SYDVKM. The CDR3 sequence is 15 residues long. This CDR3 reads CASSLPLRGRAEQYF. CDR3 DNA: TGTGCCAGCAGTTTACCCCTGAGGGGGCGGGCCGAGCAGTACTTC.

The rearrangement joins TRBV7-2 to TRBJ1-1; no definite D call. Germline values: CDR1 SGHTA, CDR2 FQGNSA. There are 14 residues in the CDR3. V dropped 4 bases and J dropped 1 base, with 10 bases sitting between them. The CDR3 coding sequence is TGTGCCAGCAGCTCGCGGAGTCAGAACACTGAAGCTTTCTTT. Encoded protein: CASSSRSQNTEAFF.

The chain joins TRBV10-2 to TRBJ2-7; 12 positions agree with TRBD1. The ends lost 4 bases at V and 5 bases at J; junction bases unmatched: 12. Germline CDR1 and CDR2: WSHSY and SAAADI. The CDR3 extends over 17 amino acids. The DNA for the CDR3 is TGCGCCAGCAGTGTCCCTAACCTCGGGACAGGGGGCCACGAGCAGTACTTC. It encodes CASSVPNLGTGGHEQYF.

The rearrangement links TRBV7-9 to TRBJ2-1; 8 bases fit TRBD2. V dropped 7 bases and J dropped 5; count of bases not matched to a gene: 10. This CDR3 has 15 residues. From germline, CDR1 is SEHNR and CDR2 FQNEAQ (reference sequence). CDR3 DNA: TGTGCCAGCACCCTCTATAGCGGGACCCACAATGAGCAGTTCTTC. The encoded protein is CASTLYSGTHNEQFF.